These 12 T cell receptor beta chains came from one sample sequenced in a study of blood T cell repertoires in COVID-19. Only in-frame clones appear in the TCRdb table, and some are missing; sequencing was by immunoSEQ multiplex PCR. The table records 250,000 to 350,000 clones, about 85% of them present only once. Sequenced: peripheral blood. The receptors here all came from a woman in her forties or fifties who had recovered from COVID-19.

The rearrangement links TRBV27 to TRBJ1-1; TRBD1 matches at 7 bases. V lost 5 bases, J lost 4 bases, and 10 bases stayed unmatched. This CDR3 is 15 amino acids long. Germline CDR1 MNHEY, CDR2 SMNVEV (reference sequence). CDR3 DNA: TGTGCCAGCAGTCGCCGACAGGGAGGTATCACTGAAGCTTTCTTT. It specifies CASSRRQGGITEAFF.

The CDR3 coding sequence is TGTGCCAGCAGTTACTTTGGGGACAACGGTGGGGAGACCCAGTACTTC. Translating it yields CASSYFGDNGGETQYF. The V call is TRBV6-6, the J call TRBJ2-5, with D perhaps TRBD1 (6 bases). The CDR3 has 16 amino acids. V dropped 1 base and J dropped 5 bases, with 17 bases sitting between them. Germline lookup yields CDR1 MNHNY and CDR2 SVGAGI (reference sequence).

This chain links TRBV6-2 or TRBV6-3 with TRBJ1-5; D perhaps matches TRBD1 (6 bases). Germline assignment: CDR1 MNHEY and CDR2 SVGEGT. V gave up 0 bases and J gave up 7 bases, with 16 bases separating them. The CDR3 runs to 16 residues. The CDR3 nucleotides read TGTGCCAGCAGTTACTCGAGAATCGGGGGGCACCAGCCCCAGCATTTT. Protein: CASSYSRIGGHQPQHF.

This clone came up once. The rearrangement uses TRBV5-1 and TRBJ1-2; 8 nucleotides agree with TRBD1. The CDR3 spans 14 residues. The trim removed 0 bases at V and 8 bases at J, leaving 6 bases unmatched. CDR1 SGHRS and CDR2 YFSETQ come from the germline V gene. The CDR3 here is CASSLGGQVGGYTF. The CDR3 nucleotides are TGCGCCAGCAGCTTGGGGGGACAGGTTGGAGGCTACACCTTC.

This chain uses TRBV4-1 with TRBJ1-2; D unclear. This CDR3 is built from 13 residues. The V gene's germline CDR1 is MGHRA and CDR2 YSYEKL. Between the trimmed V and J ends, which lost 0 bases and 1 base, there was a span of 3 bases. CDR3 nucleotides: TGCGCCAGCAGCCAAGACGGTAACTATGGCTACACCTTC. It specifies CASSQDGNYGYTF.

The chain joins TRBV5-6 to TRBJ1-3; possibly TRBD1 for D (5 bases). This CDR3 is 16 amino acids long. Germline V gene sequence: CDR1 SGHDT, CDR2 YYEEEE. The V and J ends lost 2 bases and 2 bases respectively, with 14 bases between them. CDR3 DNA: TGTGCCAGCAGCTTCCGGCCATCGGGGGCTGGAAACACCATATATTTT. As protein: CASSFRPSGAGNTIYF. The full variable domain, its missing parts supplied by reference TRBV5-6 and TRBJ1-3, is DAGVTQSPTHLIKTRGQQVTLRCSPKSGHDTVSWYQQALGQGPQFIFQYYEEEERQRGNFPDRFSGHQFPNYSSELNVNALLLGDSALYLCASSFRPSGAGNTIYFGEGSWLTVV.

The gene calls are TRBV30 and TRBJ2-7, with D possibly being TRBD1 (6 bases). Germline assignment: CDR1 GTSNPN and CDR2 SVGIG (reference sequence). Trimming left V 3 bases short and J 4 bases short, with 22 bases between. This CDR3 region has 16 residues. CDR3: CAWSGKEGGLPYEQYF. The CDR3 DNA reads as TGTGCCTGGAGCGGAAAAGAAGGGGGTCTTCCATACGAGCAGTACTTC. The whole variable domain, remainder taken from reference TRBV30 and TRBJ2-7, is SQTIHQWPATLVQPVGSPLSLECTVEGTSNPNLYWYRQAAGRGLQLLFYSVGIGQISSEVPQNLSASRPQDRQFILSSKKLLLSDSGFYLCAWSGKEGGLPYEQYFGPGTRLTVT.

J is TRBJ1-5 and V is TRBV7-2, with 7 positions matching TRBD1. Trimming removed 5 bases from V and 4 bases from J; junction bases left unmatched: 2. Germline V lookup: CDR1 SGHTA, CDR2 FQGNSA. The CDR3 is 13 amino acids. CDR3: CASSDRVNQPQHF. The CDR3 bases are TGTGCCAGCAGCGACAGGGTTAATCAGCCCCAGCATTTT.

The chain employs TRBV27 and TRBJ2-1; 7 nucleotides match TRBD1. The V gene end was trimmed by 10 bases and the J gene end by 4 bases; junction bases not matched to a gene: 4. The CDR3 contains 12 residues. Germline V CDR1 and CDR2: MNHEY, SMNVEV (reference sequence). The DNA for the CDR3 is TGTGCCACTCGGGACAGATACAATGAGCAGTTCTTC. It encodes CATRDRYNEQFF.

J is TRBJ1-6 and V is TRBV19, with D perhaps matching TRBD1 (6 bases). The V gene's germline CDR1 is LNHDA and CDR2 SQIVND (reference sequence). The CDR3 runs 16 residues. V was trimmed by 2 bases and J by 6 bases, leaving 14 bases between them. CDR3 DNA sequence: TGTGCCAGTAGTATAAAGGGGGGGGGTATTAATTCACCCCTCCACTTT. This sequence encodes CASSIKGGGINSPLHF. The full variable domain, rest sourced from reference TRBV19 and TRBJ1-6, is DGGITQSPKYLFRKEGQNVTLSCEQNLNHDAMYWYRQDPGQGLRLIYYSQIVNDFQKGDIAEGYSVSREKKESFPLTVTSAQKNPTAFYLCASSIKGGGINSPLHFGNGTRLTVT.

J is TRBJ2-2 and V is TRBV6-1; D may be TRBD2 (6 bases). Germline CDR1 and CDR2: MNHNS and SASEGT. The germline V and J ends were trimmed by 7 bases and 7 bases, with 13 bases remaining between them. This CDR3 has 13 residues. In DNA form, the CDR3 reads TGTGCCAGCAAAGGTGCGGGGAGCGGGGAGCTGTTTTTT. This translates into CASKGAGSGELFF.

The chain employs TRBV29-1 and TRBJ1-2; possible D gene TRBD1, 6 bases. This CDR3 contains 14 residues. Trimming removed 4 bases from V and 5 bases from J, with 17 bases in between. Germline assignment: CDR1 SQVTM and CDR2 ANQGSEA. The chain's CDR3 is CSVVVRGAIYGYTF. CDR3 sequence (DNA): TGCAGCGTTGTGGTCCGGGGGGCGATATATGGCTACACCTTC.